This TCR beta chain was sequenced in a study of vaccination and CD4 T cells after COVID-19. Treatment: roughly 11-day PBMC culture with coronavirus spike peptide pools or control peptides (ViraFEST assay). Positive PCR tests were logged from March through December 2020, ahead of US Alpha, Beta and Delta variants. The CDR3 has 14 residues. Trimming cost V 9 bases and J 7 bases, with 21 bases left between them. In germline, CDR1 is SEHNR, CDR2 FQNEAQ (reference sequence). With regard to this clonotype: Antigen unknown.

Researchers used the Oncomine TCR Beta short-read assay to sequence DNA from cultured CD4+ T cells. TCRdb itself ran the PCR reads through MiXCR, one entry per CDR3 protein. The table includes 15,000 or so distinct CDR3 sequences, nearly 75% detected once. This chain uses TRBV7-9 with TRBJ1-1; a possible D gene is TRBD1 (5 bases). The sample was CD4+ T cells from blood, cultured in vitro. The origin of this receptor is a human donor who had recovered from COVID-19. The CDR3 bases are TGTGCCAGAAACCCCCGGGAGGGGCAGGTTGAAGCTTTCTTT. This translates into CARNPREGQVEAFF.